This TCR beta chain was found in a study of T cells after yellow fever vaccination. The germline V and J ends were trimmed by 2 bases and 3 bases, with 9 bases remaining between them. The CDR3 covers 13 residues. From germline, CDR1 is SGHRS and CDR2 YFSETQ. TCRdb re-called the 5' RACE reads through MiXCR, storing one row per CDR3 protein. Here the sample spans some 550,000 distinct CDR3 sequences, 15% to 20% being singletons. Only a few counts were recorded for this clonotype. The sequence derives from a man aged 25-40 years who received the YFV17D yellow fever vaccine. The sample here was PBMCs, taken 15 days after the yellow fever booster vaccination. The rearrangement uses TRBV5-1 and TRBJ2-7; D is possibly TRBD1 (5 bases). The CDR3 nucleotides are TGCGCCAGCAGCTTCCAGGGCCACTACGAGCAGTACTTC. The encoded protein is CASSFQGHYEQYF.